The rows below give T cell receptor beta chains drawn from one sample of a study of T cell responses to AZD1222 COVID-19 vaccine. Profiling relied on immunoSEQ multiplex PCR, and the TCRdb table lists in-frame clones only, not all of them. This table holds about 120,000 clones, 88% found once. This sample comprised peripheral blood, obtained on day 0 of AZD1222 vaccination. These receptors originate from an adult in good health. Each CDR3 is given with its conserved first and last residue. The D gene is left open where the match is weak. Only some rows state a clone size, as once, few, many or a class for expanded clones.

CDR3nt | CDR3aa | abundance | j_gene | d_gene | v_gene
TGTGCCAGCAGAGTGTTAGCGGGGGGGGCCCCTGAGCAGTTCTTC | CASRVLAGGAPEQFF | NA | TRBJ2-1 | TRBD2 | TRBV11-1
TGTGCCAGCAGTTTATCCCGCGTCGGGTTCGAAACTGGGGCCAACGTCCTGACTTTC | CASSLSRVGFETGANVLTF | NA | TRBJ2-6 | NA | TRBV27
TGTGCCTGGAGTGTCGGGTCAGGGGAGGATACGCAGTATTTT | CAWSVGSGEDTQYF | few | TRBJ2-3 | NA | TRBV30
TGCGCCAGCAGTGAGGGCCGGGAGATAAGCTACGAGCAGTACTTC | CASSEGREISYEQYF | few | TRBJ2-7 | NA | TRBV10-1
TGTGCCAGCAGCCCGAAGGACAGAAAAAATGGCTACACCTTC | CASSPKDRKNGYTF | NA | TRBJ1-2 | NA | TRBV5-4
TGTGCCAGCAGCTTAAAGGAAGGACCGGGACGGCTAAATGAAAAACTGTTTTTT | CASSLKEGPGRLNEKLFF | NA | TRBJ1-4 | NA | TRBV7-9
TGTGCCAGCTCACCTAACAGGGGTGAGCAGTTCTTC | CASSPNRGEQFF | NA | TRBJ2-1 | TRBD1 | TRBV18
TGCGCCAGCAGCTTTGGGCCAGGGAATGGAAACACCATATATTTT | CASSFGPGNGNTIYF | NA | TRBJ1-3 | NA | TRBV5-1
TGCGCCAGCAGCTTACGACAGAAATACAATGAGCAGTTCTTC | CASSLRQKYNEQFF | NA | TRBJ2-1 | NA | TRBV5-1
TGTGCCAGCAGTCGTGTCTTATTTTTGGGGGGCGGTAACACTGAAGCTTTCTTT | CASSRVLFLGGGNTEAFF | NA | TRBJ1-1 | NA | TRBV28
TGTGCCAGTTTTTCCGGGACAGCGCCTTATGGCTACACCTTC | CASFSGTAPYGYTF | NA | TRBJ1-2 | TRBD1 | TRBV19
TGTGCCAGTAGTAGGGAATCGGGGGGTTCGAACACTGAAGCTTTCTTT | CASSRESGGSNTEAFF | NA | TRBJ1-1 | NA | TRBV19
TGTGCCAGCAGTTACCTCGGGACAGGGCGCAAACTGTTTTTT | CASSYLGTGRKLFF | NA | TRBJ1-4 | TRBD1 | TRBV6-6
TGTGCCAGCAGTTTATCGGGAGGCAGGGGGGAGACCCAGTACTTC | CASSLSGGRGETQYF | NA | TRBJ2-5 | NA | TRBV27
TGTGCCAGCAGTTACTCAACAGGGGCGTATAATTCACCCCTCCACTTT | CASSYSTGAYNSPLHF | NA | TRBJ1-6 | TRBD1 | TRBV6-5
TGTGCCAGCAGCTTAGAAGAGGGCTTCCAAGAGACCCAGTACTTC | CASSLEEGFQETQYF | NA | TRBJ2-5 | NA | TRBV11-3
TGTGCCAGCACTCCATTGGGAAGGGCAGATACGCAGTATTTT | CASTPLGRADTQYF | NA | TRBJ2-3 | NA | TRBV6-5
TGTGCCTGGAGTGTAGCTAGCGGGGGGGCAGATACGCAGTATTTT | CAWSVASGGADTQYF | NA | TRBJ2-3 | TRBD2 | TRBV30
TGTGCCAGCAGAAGTCGTCAGGGGGCAGATGGCTACACCTTC | CASRSRQGADGYTF | NA | TRBJ1-2 | TRBD1 | TRBV2
TGTGCCACCAGCAGTAGCGGAGCTTACAATGAGCAGTTCTTC | CATSSSGAYNEQFF | NA | TRBJ2-1 | NA | TRBV15
TGTGCCAGCAGCTTAACAGGACGGGGGTTACACACTGAAGCTTTCTTT | CASSLTGRGLHTEAFF | few | TRBJ1-1 | NA | TRBV5-4
TGTGCCACCAGTGATTACGACACTGAAGCTTTCTTT | CATSDYDTEAFF | NA | TRBJ1-1 | NA | TRBV24-1
TGTGCCACCAGCAGAGATATGAGCTACAATGAGCAGTTCTTC | CATSRDMSYNEQFF | NA | TRBJ2-1 | NA | TRBV15
TGTGCCAGCAGTATGACAGGGGAGGTCTACAATGAGCAGTTCTTC | CASSMTGEVYNEQFF | NA | TRBJ2-1 | TRBD1 | TRBV27
TGTGCCAGCAACCTAGCGGGAGGGCCTTACGAGCAGTACTTC | CASNLAGGPYEQYF | NA | TRBJ2-7 | TRBD2 | TRBV6-5